The sequence of this T cell receptor (beta chain) was determined in a study of shared T cell receptors in the human thymus. Germline V gene lookup returns CDR1 SGHTA and CDR2 FQGNSA. The CDR3 consists of 15 residues. V lost 3 bases and J lost 7; bases outside the gene matches: 8. Repertoires were generated with immunoSEQ multiplex PCR, while TCRdb's copy carries only in-frame clones and drops some. The table lists over 650,000 clones, about 90% of them singletons. This clone has just one count. This same sample was also part of a study on human thymus T cells. That report adds: Healthy Finnish infants having corrective surgery for congenital heart defects served as donors. Resections that were taken during corrective heart surgery supplied the thymus tissue. The authors found apparently biased V and J gene usage in thymic and blood repertoires. Related studies noted strongly shared thymic repertoires across unrelated people.

The receptor's source is a boy less than two years old with a congenital heart defect. The source material was thymocytes. The chain employs TRBV7-2 and TRBJ1-4, with 7 bases that match TRBD1. This CDR3 reads CASSLGQQLSEKLFF. The CDR3, as DNA: TGTGCCAGCAGCTTGGGACAGCAACTTTCTGAAAAACTGTTTTTT.